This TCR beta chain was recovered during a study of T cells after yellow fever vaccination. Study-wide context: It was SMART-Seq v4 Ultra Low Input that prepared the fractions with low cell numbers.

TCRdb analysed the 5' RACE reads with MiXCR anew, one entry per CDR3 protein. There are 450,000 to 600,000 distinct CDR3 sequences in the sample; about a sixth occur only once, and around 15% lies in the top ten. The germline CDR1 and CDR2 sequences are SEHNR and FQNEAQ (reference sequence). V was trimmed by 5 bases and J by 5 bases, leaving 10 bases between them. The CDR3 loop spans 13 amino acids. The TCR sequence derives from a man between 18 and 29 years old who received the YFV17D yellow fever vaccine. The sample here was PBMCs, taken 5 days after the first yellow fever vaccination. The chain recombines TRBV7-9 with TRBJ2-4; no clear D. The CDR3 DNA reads TGTGCCAGCAGCGGGTCAGGTGAAAACATTCAGTACTTC. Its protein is CASSGSGENIQYF.